This T cell receptor beta chain came from a study of blood T cell repertoires in COVID-19. On the study more broadly: The United States, Italy and Spain supplied acute and convalescent COVID-19 samples.

Participants, roughly 18 to 90 years old, spanned under 25 US areas. Repertoires were generated with immunoSEQ multiplex PCR, while TCRdb's copy carries only in-frame clones and drops some. The sample has roughly 500,000 clones; about nine tenths are singletons. CDR1 is ENHRY and CDR2 is SYGVKD in the germline V gene. This CDR3 spans 14 amino acids. V was cut by 4 bases and J by 4 bases, with 13 bases left in between. The chain recombines TRBV10-3 with TRBJ1-1; D perhaps matches TRBD1 (5 bases). Input material: PBMCs or T cells enriched from blood (not recorded which). This TCR derives from an older woman who had recovered from COVID-19. The CDR3 DNA reads TGTGCCATCAGTGGGTTACAGGTGGGCACTGAAGCTTTCTTT. Protein product: CAISGLQVGTEAFF.